One and the same sample provided the 31 T cell receptor beta chains below, sequenced in a study of blood T cells in healthy people across ages. Sample-barcoded 5' priming and a J-beta primer mix drove a second PCR of 7 to 11 cycles. TCRdb passed the 5' RACE reads through MiXCR, listing each CDR3 protein once. This sample has approximately 350,000 distinct CDR3 sequences, with over 45% found just once. The specimen sequenced was blood. The receptors derive from a man aged 55 to 70 in good health.

The V and J genes are TRBV20-1 and TRBJ2-7; 9 bases line up with TRBD1. With V trimmed by 6 bases and J by 4 bases, 13 bases remained unmatched. In germline, CDR1 is DFQATT, CDR2 SNEGSKA (reference sequence). The CDR3 is 15 amino acids. CDR3 nucleotide sequence: TGCAGTGCCAACGACAGGGGGAGAGATCGGTACGAGCAGTACTTC. This gives the protein CSANDRGRDRYEQYF.

As for this clonotype: A much larger clonotype is one base distant, so this may be a read error. The chain is built from TRBV29-1 and TRBJ2-1; 7 bases fit TRBD2. Near its end, the DNA agrees better with TRBJ2-7, so the J call may be wrong. This CDR3 contains 14 residues. CDR1 and CDR2 (germline): SQVTM, ANQGSEA. CDR3 nucleotide sequence: TGCAGCGTTGACGCGGGAGCCCACTACAATGAGCAGTACTTC. It specifies CSVDAGAHYNEQYF.

Only a few counts were recorded for this clonotype. The chain joins TRBV11-1 to TRBJ2-4; TRBD1 matches at 12 bases. TRBJ2-7 explains the end of the DNA better; the J call may be wrong. Germline loops: CDR1 SGHAT, CDR2 FQDESV (reference sequence). This CDR3 region has 15 residues. CDR3 residues: CASSLRDRGQGEQYF. DNA for the CDR3: TGTGCCAGCAGCCTCCGGGACAGGGGGCAGGGCGAGCAGTACTTC.

As to this clonotype: Given a much more abundant clone one base away, this may be a read error. The chain has TRBV18 and TRBJ2-5; D is possibly TRBD1 (6 bases). CDR3 length equals 13 residues. Germline CDR1 reads KGHSH; CDR2 reads LQKENI. The CDR3 bases are TGTGCCAGCTCTGGGGACATTCAAGAGACCCTGTACTTC. This translates into CASSGDIQETLYF.

This rearrangement joins TRBV18 to TRBJ2-7; 9 nucleotides agree with TRBD1. CDR1 is KGHSH, CDR2 LQKENI, per germline. After removal of 4 bases from V and 6 bases from J, the junction contained 7 bases not matched to a gene. The CDR3 contains 14 residues. The CDR3 reads CASSQQGAAGEQYF. The CDR3 coding sequence is TGTGCCAGCTCACAACAGGGGGCGGCGGGCGAGCAGTACTTC.

V and J are TRBV18 and TRBJ1-1; 7 bases are shared with TRBD1. Germline loops: CDR1 KGHSH, CDR2 LQKENI. J was trimmed by 6 bases and V by 5 bases; bases with no gene match: 6. CDR3 size: 13 residues. CDR3 region: CASSSSGTAEAFF. The CDR3 nucleotides read TGTGCCAGCTCATCTTCCGGGACAGCTGAAGCTTTCTTT.

V usage is TRBV6-5 and J usage is TRBJ1-2, with TRBD1 matching 8 bases. The ends lost 6 bases at V and 4 bases at J; junction bases unmatched: 10. The CDR3 has 15 amino acids. The germline V gene has CDR1 MNHEY and CDR2 SVGAGI. DNA for the CDR3: TGTGCCAGCAGATCCGCGACAGGGGAAAGCTATGGCTACACCTTC. It codes for CASRSATGESYGYTF.

This clonotype was seen only once. The genes are TRBV7-2 and TRBJ2-1; 7 bases align to TRBD2. Trimming removed 1 base from V and 9 bases from J; junction bases left unmatched: 9. The CDR3 runs 15 residues. Germline V lookup: CDR1 SGHTA, CDR2 FQGNSA. The CDR3 bases are TGTGCCAGCAGCTTAGAGGGCGGGGGAAGAGGTGAGCAGTTCTTC. Translating it yields CASSLEGGGRGEQFF.

As for this clonotype: Relative to the germline gene, one junction end is altered; a read error may explain this. The chain links TRBV27 to TRBJ2-5, with TRBD2 as a possible D gene (6 bases). Germline V lookup: CDR1 MNHEY, CDR2 SMNVEV (reference sequence). The CDR3 loop spans 14 amino acids. DNA for the CDR3: TGTGCCGGCAGTTTATCGCGGGGCCGGGAGACCCAGTACTTC. Its protein is CAGSLSRGRETQYF.

Details on this clonotype: Its ends do not fully match the called genes, so a read error is possible. The chain uses TRBV7-9 and TRBJ1-4; TRBD1 is a possible D gene (6 bases). From germline, CDR1 is SEHNR and CDR2 FQNEAQ (reference sequence). The CDR3 is 14 residues long. The CDR3 loop reads CASSLGHGNGKLFF. The CDR3 nucleotides are TGTGCCAGCAGCTTGGGACATGGTAATGGAAAACTGTTTTTT.

V is TRBV3-1 and J is TRBJ2-5, with D perhaps assigned TRBD1 or TRBD2 (5 bases each). V lost 1 base, J lost 11 bases, and 8 bases lay in between. Germline assignment: CDR1 LGHDT and CDR2 YNNKEL (reference sequence). This CDR3 region has 11 residues. Written as DNA, the CDR3 is TGTGCCAGCAGCCAAGTGGGGGTGCAGTACTTC. This encodes CASSQVGVQYF.

This chain joins TRBV11-2 and TRBJ1-6; D is perhaps TRBD1 (6 bases). The CDR3 is 13 residues long. Germline values: CDR1 SGHAT, CDR2 FQNNGV. V was shortened by 3 bases and J by 8 bases, with 8 bases between the two germline ends. The chain's CDR3 is CASSFNRDSPLHF. CDR3 in DNA: TGTGCCAGCAGCTTCAACAGGGATTCACCCCTCCACTTT. Based on the CDR3 plus reference TRBV11-2 and TRBJ1-6, the full variable domain is EAGVAQSPRYKIIEKRQSVAFWCNPISGHATLYWYQQILGQGPKLLIQFQNNGVVDDSQLPKDRFSAERLKGVDSTLKIQPAKLEDSAVYLCASSFNRDSPLHFGNGTRLTVT.

This clonotype has a handful of counts. The V gene is TRBV9, the J gene TRBJ2-7, with 8 bases that match TRBD2. Germline assignment: CDR1 SGDLS and CDR2 YYNGEE. V lost 0 bases, J lost 0 bases, and 2 bases stayed unmatched. The CDR3 loop spans 15 amino acids. The CDR3 bases are TGTGCCAGCAGCGTAGTAGCGGGGAGCTCCTACGAGCAGTACTTC. Translating it yields CASSVVAGSSYEQYF.

In this sample, this clonotype turned up a few times. The CDR3 DNA reads TGTGCCAGCAGCTTAGAGGGGGCGTTTGAGACCCAGTACTTC. This codes for CASSLEGAFETQYF. The chain employs TRBV7-9 and TRBJ2-7; 7 bases map to TRBD1. The J call may be mistaken, given a closer DNA end match to TRBJ2-5. Germline V gives CDR1 SEHNR, CDR2 FQNEAQ (reference sequence). CDR3 length: 14 residues.

The V and J genes are TRBV28 and TRBJ2-1; 11 nucleotides line up with TRBD1. Germline V gene data show CDR1 as MDHEN and CDR2 as SYDVKM. V was pared by 10 bases and J by 6 bases, with 17 bases of the junction left unmatched. CDR3 length equals 17 residues. This CDR3 reads CATAGQGAGSGANEQFF. CDR3 in DNA: TGTGCCACCGCAGGACAGGGGGCTGGCTCTGGAGCCAATGAGCAGTTCTTC.

The chain combines TRBV14 with TRBJ1-6; D remains unclear. The CDR3 spans 13 residues. Germline loops: CDR1 SGHDN, CDR2 FVKESK. Trimming left V 4 bases short and J 7 bases short, with 8 bases between. CDR3 in DNA: TGTGCCAGCAGCCGGATTGAAAATTCACCCCTCCACTTT. This encodes CASSRIENSPLHF.

This clonotype was detected only a few times. The J gene is TRBJ2-3, the V gene TRBV15; possibly TRBD1 or TRBD2 for D (5 bases each). Trimming cost V 0 bases and J 2 bases, with 12 bases left between them. CDR3 length: 16 residues. Germline V gene data show CDR1 as LNHNV and CDR2 as YYDKDF (reference sequence). CDR3 in DNA: TGTGCCACCAGCAGAGATCGTCCCGGGACCACAGATACGCAGTATTTT. Translation: CATSRDRPGTTDTQYF. Full variable domain (rest looked up from reference TRBV15 and TRBJ2-3): DAMVIQNPRYQVTQFGKPVTLSCSQTLNHNVMYWYQQKSSQAPKLLFHYYDKDFNNEADTPDNFQSRRPNTSFCFLDIRSPGLGDTAMYLCATSRDRPGTTDTQYFGPGTRLTVL.

The chain links TRBV30 to TRBJ2-5; possible D gene TRBD2, 5 bases. Deletions cut 4 bases from V and 5 bases from J, with 11 bases between. This CDR3 is built from 12 residues. Germline lookup yields CDR1 GTSNPN and CDR2 SVGIG (reference sequence). As DNA, the CDR3 is TGTGCCTGGACTCTAGGCGGGGAGACCCAGTACTTC. Protein product: CAWTLGGETQYF.

The rearrangement uses TRBV16 and TRBJ1-5; D perhaps matches TRBD1 (6 bases). Trimming shortened V by 4 bases and J by 1 base, and 14 bases separated the two germline ends. Per the germline V gene, CDR1 is KGHSY and CDR2 is FQNENV. This CDR3 spans 16 amino acids. The CDR3 DNA follows: TGTGCCAGCAGCCTACTGGACAGCGTAAGCAATCAGCCCCAGCATTTT. Translating gives CASSLLDSVSNQPQHF.

V is TRBV29-1 and J is TRBJ1-5; D gene ambiguous. Trimming left V 4 bases short and J 2 bases short, with 6 bases between. The germline CDR1 and CDR2 sequences are SQVTM and ANQGSEA. The CDR3 spans 12 residues. The CDR3 nucleotides are TGCAGCGTTGTATTCGGCAATCAGCCCCAGCATTTT. Amino acid sequence: CSVVFGNQPQHF.

V and J are TRBV7-3 and TRBJ1-2; tentatively, D is TRBD1 (5 bases). V was pared by 5 bases and J by 8 bases, with 15 bases between. The germline V gene has CDR1 SGHTA and CDR2 FQGTGA. The CDR3 covers 13 residues. The CDR3 DNA reads TGTGCCAGCAGCCCCCGTGGGGGGGAGGGCTACACCTTC. Translation: CASSPRGGEGYTF. Full variable domain (outside the CDR3, taken from reference TRBV7-3 and TRBJ1-2): GAGVSQTPSNKVTEKGKYVELRCDPISGHTALYWYRQSLGQGPEFLIYFQGTGAADDSGLPNDRFFAVRPEGSVSTLKIQRTERGDSAVYLCASSPRGGEGYTFGSGTRLTVV.

V usage is TRBV28 and J usage is TRBJ1-1, with D hard to call. There are 11 residues in the CDR3. The V end was cut by 4 bases, the J end by 7 bases, with 7 bases between. CDR1 and CDR2 from the germline V gene are MDHEN and SYDVKM. The CDR3 sequence is CASSWAGEAFF. CDR3 DNA sequence: TGTGCCAGCAGTTGGGCAGGTGAAGCTTTCTTT.

The chain uses TRBV7-9 and TRBJ2-5, with 10 positions matching TRBD2. TRBJ2-7 matches the DNA end more closely, so the J call is doubtful. The germline CDR1 and CDR2 sequences are SEHNR and FQNEAQ (reference sequence). The CDR3 has 15 residues. CDR3 loop: CASSPTTSGKVEQYF. CDR3 coding DNA: TGTGCCAGCAGCCCAACCACTAGCGGGAAGGTCGAGCAGTACTTC.

This clonotype has only a few counts. This chain uses TRBV7-9 with TRBJ1-5, with 8 nucleotides matching TRBD1. The germline CDR1 and CDR2 sequences are SEHNR and FQNEAQ (reference sequence). The CDR3 contains 15 residues. The ends lost 4 bases at V and 4 bases at J; junction bases unmatched: 6. For the CDR3, the DNA is TGTGCCAGCAGCTCGGGACAGGCGATGAATCAGCCCCAGCATTTT. It specifies CASSSGQAMNQPQHF.

The V call is TRBV7-9, the J call TRBJ2-5, with 8 nucleotides matching TRBD2. The CDR3 has 17 residues. V lost 2 bases to trimming and J lost 1 base; unmatched junction nucleotides: 9. In germline, CDR1 is SEHNR, CDR2 FQNEAQ (reference sequence). CDR3 amino acids: CASSLRASGLPQETQYF. CDR3 nucleotides: TGTGCCAGCAGCTTAAGGGCTAGCGGGCTCCCCCAAGAGACCCAGTACTTC.

This clonotype was recorded at least ten times. The rearrangement uses TRBV9 and TRBJ2-3, with D unresolved. There are 12 residues in the CDR3. Trimming took off 0 bases at V and 2 bases at J, with 1 base between the two ends. Germline CDR1 reads SGDLS; CDR2 reads YYNGEE. The DNA for the CDR3 is TGTGCCAGCAGCGTAGTCACAGATACGCAGTATTTT. This encodes CASSVVTDTQYF. Filled out from reference TRBV9 and TRBJ2-3, the complete variable domain reads DSGVTQTPKHLITATGQRVTLRCSPRSGDLSVYWYQQSLDQGLQFLIQYYNGEERAKGNILERFSAQQFPDLHSELNLSSLELGDSALYFCASSVVTDTQYFGPGTRLTVL.

The rearrangement joins TRBV6-2 or TRBV6-3 to TRBJ2-7; D is possibly TRBD2 (6 bases). Trimming cost V 5 bases and J 4 bases, with 27 bases left between them. Looked up from germline, CDR1 is MNHEY and CDR2 is SVGEGT. The CDR3 length is 18 residues. The CDR3 sequence: CASSPRLVTRRNSYEQYF. The CDR3 DNA follows: TGTGCCAGCAGTCCCCGACTAGTTACTCGTCGCAACTCGTACGAGCAGTACTTC.

The CDR3 DNA is TGCGCCAGCAGCGTGGAAGGGGGCGGTCATTCACCCCTCCACTTT. Translated: CASSVEGGGHSPLHF. The rearrangement links TRBV5-1 to TRBJ1-6, with 7 positions matching TRBD1. This CDR3 has 15 amino acids. Germline V gene data show CDR1 as SGHRS and CDR2 as YFSETQ. V gave up 4 bases and J gave up 8 bases; unmatched junction bases: 9. The full variable domain, completed using reference TRBV5-1 and TRBJ1-6, is KAGVTQTPRYLIKTRGQQVTLSCSPISGHRSVSWYQQTPGQGLQFLFEYFSETQRNKGNFPGRFSGRQFSNSRSEMNVSTLELGDSALYLCASSVEGGGHSPLHFGNGTRLTVT.

In this sample, this clonotype turned up a few times. The chain joins TRBV28 to TRBJ2-3, with D hard to call. Germline values: CDR1 MDHEN, CDR2 SYDVKM. CDR3 length: 11 amino acids. V lost 7 bases and J lost 5, with 7 bases in between. The CDR3 DNA sequence: TGTGCCAGCACCGAGAAAGATACGCAGTATTTT. Translation: CASTEKDTQYF.

V gene TRBV7-2 combines with J gene TRBJ2-1; TRBD2 aligns across 9 bases. CDR3 length equals 16 residues. Per the germline V gene, CDR1 is SGHTA and CDR2 is FQGNSA. Trimming removed 5 bases from V and 5 bases from J; junction bases left unmatched: 10. The CDR3 loop reads CASSSAWGLANNEQFF. In nucleotides, the CDR3 is TGTGCCAGCAGCAGCGCCTGGGGACTAGCAAACAATGAGCAGTTCTTC.

V usage is TRBV7-9 and J usage is TRBJ2-5; TRBD1 might be the D (6 bases). CDR1 is SEHNR, CDR2 FQNEAQ, per germline (reference sequence). The CDR3 is 14 residues long. With 1 base removed from V and 5 bases from J, the gap between germline ends came to 11 bases. The DNA of the CDR3 is TGTGCCAGCAGCTTAGGCGATAGGGGGGAGACCCAGTACTTC. It is translated as CASSLGDRGETQYF.